This paragraph covers one T cell receptor (beta chain) sequence. Antigen: not known. The CDR3 extends over 12 amino acids. Germline-derived CDR1 and CDR2 are WSHSY and SAAADI. V lost 2 bases to trimming and J lost 4 bases, with 5 bases between them. The data derive from a study of Tregs in tolerant kidney transplant recipients. Study findings and constraints: Few patients were studied, so findings need validation in larger groups. Tregs expanded with activated donor B cells seemed most donor-specific. Biological reproducibility was not directly addressed in this study.

Method: immunoSEQ multiplex PCR; TCRdb's copy keeps in-frame clones and lacks some. The sample yields about 17,000 clones, around 82% seen once. Thawed PBMCs were FACS-sorted into unstimulated CD4+CD25+CD127- regulatory T cells, CD4+CD25- non-regulatory cells, CD4 and CD8 cells. Sequencing input: Tregs from blood. The rearrangement joins TRBV10-2 to TRBJ2-5; no clear D. The sequence came from a human donor in good health. CDR3 loop: CASSERRETQYF. CDR3 DNA sequence: TGCGCCAGCAGTGAGCGGAGAGAGACCCAGTACTTC.